The clone carrying this TCR beta chain was seen many times. The antigen is undetermined. Researchers built TCR beta libraries using quantitative 5'-RACE with molecular barcodes. TCRdb reanalysed the 5' RACE reads using MiXCR and keeps one entry per CDR3 protein. This sample has about 500,000 distinct CDR3 sequences, with about 13% found just once. This entry belongs to a study of CD8 T cells in ankylosing spondylitis. Trimming shortened V by 0 bases and J by 5 bases, and 15 bases separated the two germline ends. CDR1 and CDR2 (germline): SGDLS, YYNGEE. The CDR3 has 17 amino acids. Whole-study results and caveats: Fewer than ten highly homologous variants made up a TCR beta motif, and this motif appeared characteristic of ankylosing spondylitis blood.

The specimen was blood, either unsorted or a sorted T cell fraction (not recorded which). The chain employs TRBV9 and TRBJ1-6; D is perhaps TRBD1 (6 bases). The TCR comes from a male donor with ankylosing spondylitis. The chain's CDR3 is CASSVGGGGRDNSPLHF. CDR3 in DNA: TGTGCCAGCAGCGTAGGAGGTGGGGGCCGCGATAATTCACCCCTCCACTTT.